This T cell receptor beta chain was recovered during a study of control samples from healthy donors and cancer patients. Using immunoSEQ multiplex PCR, the repertoire was profiled, and TCRdb retains in-frame clones only, with some absent. The sample yields approximately 150,000 clones, around nine tenths seen once. J gave up 3 bases and V 0 bases, and 2 bases lay outside the gene matches. The germline V gene has CDR1 SGHAT and CDR2 FQNNGV. This CDR3 has 17 amino acids. The sample was blood. The gene calls are TRBV11-2 and TRBJ2-3; 14 positions match TRBD2. This receptor was obtained from a woman in her 30s in good health. CDR3 bases: TGTGCCAGCAGCTTAGAACGACTAGCGGGAGGGACAGATACGCAGTATTTT. It yields the protein CASSLERLAGGTDTQYF.